This is a list of T cell receptor beta chains from one sample in a study of beta chain features in type 1 diabetes. TCRdb's copy holds only in-frame clones and misses some; the assay was immunoSEQ multiplex PCR. This sample has 810,000 or so clones; roughly a sixth occur once, and the top ten carry 0.023%. Sequencing was done on a sample of naive CD4+ T cells from blood. All receptors derive from a young woman in good health. CDR3s include the opening cysteine and the closing phenylalanine or tryptophan. Fields, in order: D gene, V gene, CDR3 length, clone size, CDR3 protein. The D gene is left open where the match is weak. Expanded clones are given a class, and other clones once, few, many or no size at all.

d_call: TRBD1
v_call: TRBV2
cdr3_length: 13
clone_size: few
cdr3_aa: CASHPARGPTQYF

d_call: TRBD1
v_call: TRBV14
cdr3_length: 14
clone_size: NA
cdr3_aa: CASSQNRGRETQYF

d_call: TRBD1
v_call: TRBV28
cdr3_length: 14
clone_size: few
cdr3_aa: CASSSDVTGDGYTF

d_call: NA
v_call: TRBV6-5
cdr3_length: 14
clone_size: NA
cdr3_aa: CASEGRGSGNTIYF

d_call: NA
v_call: TRBV7-9
cdr3_length: 14
clone_size: few
cdr3_aa: CASSPDRFITEAFF

d_call: TRBD2
v_call: TRBV19
cdr3_length: 14
clone_size: NA
cdr3_aa: CASSIDGRPNEQFF

d_call: TRBD2
v_call: TRBV9
cdr3_length: 17
clone_size: NA
cdr3_aa: CASSTRPGTSLGDTQYF

d_call: NA
v_call: TRBV11-2
cdr3_length: 15
clone_size: few
cdr3_aa: CASSLGGATYNEQFF

d_call: NA
v_call: TRBV18
cdr3_length: 16
clone_size: few
cdr3_aa: CASSPGIVDGRNIQYF

d_call: NA
v_call: TRBV5-1
cdr3_length: 12
clone_size: NA
cdr3_aa: CASSLDTYEQYF

d_call: NA
v_call: TRBV18
cdr3_length: 15
clone_size: NA
cdr3_aa: CASSPPGTPYNEQFF

d_call: NA
v_call: TRBV28
cdr3_length: 12
clone_size: few
cdr3_aa: CASSSRQETQYF

d_call: TRBD1
v_call: TRBV7-9
cdr3_length: 17
clone_size: NA
cdr3_aa: CASSTNPGQDRGNTIYF

d_call: NA
v_call: TRBV15
cdr3_length: 14
clone_size: NA
cdr3_aa: CATSRALGRGELFF

d_call: NA
v_call: TRBV27
cdr3_length: 14
clone_size: few
cdr3_aa: CASSRDTNTGELFF

d_call: NA
v_call: TRBV7-8
cdr3_length: 16
clone_size: few
cdr3_aa: CASSLRRQDRGTEAFF

d_call: NA
v_call: TRBV19
cdr3_length: 14
clone_size: few
cdr3_aa: CASRDGDRTYGYTF

d_call: NA
v_call: TRBV12-5
cdr3_length: 12
clone_size: NA
cdr3_aa: CASGEEGGEQFF

d_call: TRBD2
v_call: TRBV4-2
cdr3_length: 15
clone_size: few
cdr3_aa: CASSQTGTSVYEQYF

d_call: NA
v_call: TRBV7-9
cdr3_length: 15
clone_size: NA
cdr3_aa: CASSSIRGSNEKLFF

d_call: TRBD1
v_call: TRBV28
cdr3_length: 12
clone_size: NA
cdr3_aa: CASVQGAQTQYF

d_call: NA
v_call: TRBV7-2
cdr3_length: 16
clone_size: few
cdr3_aa: CASSLGPGRKTDTQYF

d_call: NA
v_call: TRBV5-1
cdr3_length: 14
clone_size: NA
cdr3_aa: CASSLGAENNEQFF

d_call: NA
v_call: TRBV6-5
cdr3_length: 14
clone_size: few
cdr3_aa: CASSYSGLVETQYF